This T cell receptor beta chain was sequenced in a study of T cell repertoires in cytomegalovirus infection. One entry per CDR3 protein results from TCRdb running MiXCR on the reads. This sample yields a few hundred thousand distinct CDR3 sequences, of which about 35% are seen a single time; approximately 12% belongs to the top ten. Turning to this clonotype: Its antigen is still unknown.

Germline-derived CDR1 and CDR2 are LNHDA and SQIVND (reference sequence). The CDR3 sequence is 13 residues long. V was trimmed by 6 bases and J by 3 bases, leaving 12 bases between them. The sequence derives from a human donor in good health (CMV status not recorded). Some clones in this sample may be carry-over from other donors' samples. This chain uses TRBV19 with TRBJ2-7; D is unclear. The specimen comprised cultured PBMCs, sampled from culture after CMV antigen stimulation. The CDR3 nucleotides read TGTGCCAGTAGCTATTCGTCTAGCTACGAGCAGTACTTC. This gives the protein CASSYSSSYEQYF.